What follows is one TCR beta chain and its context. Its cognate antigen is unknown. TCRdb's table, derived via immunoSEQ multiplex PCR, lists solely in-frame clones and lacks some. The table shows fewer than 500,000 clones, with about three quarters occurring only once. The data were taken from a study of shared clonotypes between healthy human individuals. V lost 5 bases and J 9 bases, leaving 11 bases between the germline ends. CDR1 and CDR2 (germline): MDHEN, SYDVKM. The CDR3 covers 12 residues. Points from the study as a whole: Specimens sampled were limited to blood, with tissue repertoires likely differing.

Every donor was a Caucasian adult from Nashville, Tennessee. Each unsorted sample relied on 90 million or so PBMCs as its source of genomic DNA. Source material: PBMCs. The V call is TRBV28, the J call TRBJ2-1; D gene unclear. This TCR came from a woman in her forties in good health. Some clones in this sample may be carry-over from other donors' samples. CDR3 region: CASSLRTSEQFF. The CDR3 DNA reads TGTGCCAGCAGTCTACGGACCAGTGAGCAGTTCTTC. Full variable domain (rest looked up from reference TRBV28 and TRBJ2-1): DVKVTQSSRYLVKRTGEKVFLECVQDMDHENMFWYRQDPGLGLRLIYFSYDVKMKEKGDIPEGYSVSREKKERFSLILESASTNQTSMYLCASSLRTSEQFFGPGTRLTVL.